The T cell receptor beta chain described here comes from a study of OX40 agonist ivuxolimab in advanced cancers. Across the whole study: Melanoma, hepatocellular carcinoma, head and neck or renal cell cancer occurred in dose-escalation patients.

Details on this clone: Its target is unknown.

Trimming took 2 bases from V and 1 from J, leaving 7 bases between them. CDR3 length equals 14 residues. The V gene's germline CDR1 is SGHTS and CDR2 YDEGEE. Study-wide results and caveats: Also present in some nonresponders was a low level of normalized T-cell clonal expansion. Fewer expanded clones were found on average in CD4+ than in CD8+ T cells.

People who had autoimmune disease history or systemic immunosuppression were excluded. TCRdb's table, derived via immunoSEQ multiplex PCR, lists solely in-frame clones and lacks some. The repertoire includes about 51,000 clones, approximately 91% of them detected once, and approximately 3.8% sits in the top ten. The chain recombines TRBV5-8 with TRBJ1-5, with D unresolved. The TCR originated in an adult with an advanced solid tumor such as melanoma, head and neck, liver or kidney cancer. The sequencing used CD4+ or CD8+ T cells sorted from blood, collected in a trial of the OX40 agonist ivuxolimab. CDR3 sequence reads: CASSLGQSNQPQHF. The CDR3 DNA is TGTGCCAGCAGCTTAGGGCAGAGCAATCAGCCCCAGCATTTT.